What follows is one TCR beta chain and its context. Which antigen it targets is not known. Base qualities are missing; no much larger clone stands one base away. These data come from a study of blood T cells in healthy people across ages (dated by TCRdb to between 2014 and 2016). With regard to the full study: In model experiments, roughly one uniquely barcoded TCR beta cDNA molecule per two T cells was captured by template switching. The study measured age-related changes in TCR beta repertoire diversity using deep sequencing normalized with unique cDNA molecular identifiers. Four age groups were formed from the donors: young (average around 15 years), middle-aged (approximately 39), aged (more than 55) and long-lived (around 80). To avoid experimental bias, donors of different ages were spread randomly across the sequencing lanes. Using the same blood draw, the study looked at two additional independent replicas of 1 million unique cDNA reads for two donors, one aged 18 to 30 and the other aged 80 or older. The paper's findings and limits, for the study overall: Observed TCR beta diversity per million T cells fell roughly linearly with age, and a significant reduction was already apparent by age around 36. A strong correlation was found between observed TCR beta diversity and the percentage of naive T cells measured by flow cytometry. The CMV infection status of donors was not known, potentially confounding age-related changes in expanded clonotypes. Bulk unsorted PBMC profiling prevented conclusive comparison of naive and antigen-experienced compartments. Estimates of total diversity based on one million sequenced T cells were considered lower bounds and underestimates. The long-lived group showed more naive CD4+ T cells, fewer expanded clones and increased TCR diversity than the aged group, suggesting age selection.

Systemically healthy Caucasian individuals from Russia, roughly 40 in total and aged about 6 to 90 years, were included as donors. Each donor gave 8.5 to 10 milliliters of peripheral blood, collected into EDTA-treated Vacutainer tubes. PBMCs were isolated by Ficoll-Paque density-gradient centrifugation, with at least 7 million obtained per sample. Total RNA was extracted from PBMCs with Trizol reagent, with at least 5 micrograms obtained per sample. For every donor, an aliquot of PBMCs went through flow cytometry to measure the percentages of naive CD45RAhigh/CD27high T cells. The receptor library was made with 5' RACE. TCRdb records Illumina HiSeq 2500 as the sequencer. A second PCR of about 6 to 12 cycles was run with a J-beta primer mix and a sample-barcoded 5' primer. Each TCR beta cDNA molecule received a unique molecular identifier from a template-switch 5' adaptor carrying 12 random nucleotides. At least 2.5 million CDR3-containing paired-end reads were obtained from each sample. All of the RNA was converted into first-strand cDNA using the Mint cDNA synthesis kit, with a TRBC-specific oligonucleotide serving as the primer. Following uracil-DNA glycosylase treatment, a first 18-cycle PCR with universal primers M1SS and BC2_uni_R was performed on all cDNA. The source study handled its data this way. Normalization of each sample was performed by random selection of 1 million high-quality reads, each carrying a distinct molecular identifier. Instead of being binned into consensus sequences, reads with shared molecular identifiers were discarded. MiTCR, run with a Q25 quality threshold and the strictest error-elimination algorithm, handled CDR3 identification, clonotype clustering and error correction. A nonparametric unseen species model using Euler transformation provided a lower-bound estimate of total TCR beta diversity. TCRdb applied fastp at Q25 and MiXCR to the public reads, then kept only in-frame beta chains. Rows are unified per CDR3 protein, each entry keeping the most common DNA and genes. The V and J calls, along with clone size, are taken from TCRdb and not from the paper's own processing. This sample comprises roughly 1.5 million distinct CDR3 sequences, 42% of them detected only once. Around 4% of the sample goes to the ten largest clones.

The junction shows trimming of 4 bases on V and 1 base on J, plus 13 bases between the germline ends. Reading from cysteine to phenylalanine, the CDR3 counts 14 amino acids. Only the CDR3 part of the read is kept: 42 bases, read in frame from the first base. Based on the germline V gene, the CDR1 and CDR2 sequences are SQVTM and ANQGSEA. The rearranged segments are TRBV29-1 and TRBJ1-1; TRBD1 is perhaps the D gene, given 6 matching bases. Sequenced sample: blood. The receptor was isolated from a woman aged 18-30 years in good health. At the DNA level, the sequence is TGCAGCGTTGCCAAGACAGGAGAGAACACTGAAGCTTTCTTT. The resulting protein is CSVAKTGENTEAFF.